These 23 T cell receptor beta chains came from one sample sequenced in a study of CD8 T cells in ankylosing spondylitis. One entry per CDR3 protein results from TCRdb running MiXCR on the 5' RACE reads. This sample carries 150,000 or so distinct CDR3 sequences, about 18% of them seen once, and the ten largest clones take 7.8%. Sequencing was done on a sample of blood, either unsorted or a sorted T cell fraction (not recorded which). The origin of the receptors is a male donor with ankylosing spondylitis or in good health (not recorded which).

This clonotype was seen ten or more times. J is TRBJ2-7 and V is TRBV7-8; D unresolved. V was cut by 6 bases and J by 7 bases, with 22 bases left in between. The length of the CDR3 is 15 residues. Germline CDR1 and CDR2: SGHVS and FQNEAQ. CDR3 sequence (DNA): TGTGCCAGCAGTCCCGTCGTAAGGGCAGCTACAGAGCAGTACTTC. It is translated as CASSPVVRAATEQYF.

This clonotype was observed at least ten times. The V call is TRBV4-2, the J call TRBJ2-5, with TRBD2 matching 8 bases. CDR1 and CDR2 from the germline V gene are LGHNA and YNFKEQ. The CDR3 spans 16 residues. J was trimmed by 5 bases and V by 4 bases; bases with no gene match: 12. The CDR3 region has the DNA TGTGCCAGCAGCCCCATTTTTAGCGGGACCGGTGAGACCCAGTACTTC. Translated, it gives CASSPIFSGTGETQYF.

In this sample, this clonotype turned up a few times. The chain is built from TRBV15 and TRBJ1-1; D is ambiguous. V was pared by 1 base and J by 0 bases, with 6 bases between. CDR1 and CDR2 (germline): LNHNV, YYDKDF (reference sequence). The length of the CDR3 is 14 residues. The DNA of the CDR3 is TGTGCCACCAGCAGAGGCGGGATGAACACTGAAGCTTTCTTT. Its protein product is CATSRGGMNTEAFF.

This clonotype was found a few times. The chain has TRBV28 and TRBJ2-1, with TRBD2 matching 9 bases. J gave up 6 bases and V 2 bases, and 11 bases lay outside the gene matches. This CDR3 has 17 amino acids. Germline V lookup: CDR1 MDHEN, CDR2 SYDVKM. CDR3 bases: TGTGCCAGCAGTTTACGAACCTTGACTAGCGGACCCAATGAGCAGTTCTTC. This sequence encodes CASSLRTLTSGPNEQFF.

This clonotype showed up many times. CDR3 nucleotides: TGCGCCAGCAGCTTGGTGACAGGGGGCCGTGAGACCCAGTACTTC. Translated: CASSLVTGGRETQYF. The chain couples TRBV5-1 to TRBJ2-5; 10 positions agree with TRBD1. This CDR3 is 15 amino acids long. J was trimmed by 5 bases and V by 0 bases; bases with no gene match: 4. The germline gives CDR1 SGHRS, CDR2 YFSETQ.

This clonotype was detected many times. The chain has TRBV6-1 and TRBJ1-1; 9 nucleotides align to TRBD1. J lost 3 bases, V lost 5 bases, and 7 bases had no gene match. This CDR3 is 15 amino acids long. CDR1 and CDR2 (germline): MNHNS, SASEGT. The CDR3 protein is CASSTTGGGDTEAFF. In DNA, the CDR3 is TGTGCCAGCAGTACAACAGGGGGCGGGGACACTGAAGCTTTCTTT.

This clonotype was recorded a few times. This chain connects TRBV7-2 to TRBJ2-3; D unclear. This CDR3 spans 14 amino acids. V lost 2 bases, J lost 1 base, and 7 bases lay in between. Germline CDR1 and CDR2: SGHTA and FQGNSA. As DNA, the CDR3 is TGTGCCAGCAGCTTACGGTCCGGCACAGATACGCAGTATTTT. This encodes CASSLRSGTDTQYF.

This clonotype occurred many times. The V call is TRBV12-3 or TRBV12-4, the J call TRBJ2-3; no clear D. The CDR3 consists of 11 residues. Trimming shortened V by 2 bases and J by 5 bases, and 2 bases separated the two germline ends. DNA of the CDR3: TGTGCCAGCAGTTTAATAGATACGCAGTATTTT. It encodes CASSLIDTQYF.

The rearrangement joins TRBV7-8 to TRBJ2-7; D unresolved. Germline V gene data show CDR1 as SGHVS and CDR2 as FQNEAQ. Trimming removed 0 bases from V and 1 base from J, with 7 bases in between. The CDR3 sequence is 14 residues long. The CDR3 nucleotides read TGTGCCAGCAGCTTAGCGCAGGTTTCCTACGAGCAGTACTTC. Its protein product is CASSLAQVSYEQYF.

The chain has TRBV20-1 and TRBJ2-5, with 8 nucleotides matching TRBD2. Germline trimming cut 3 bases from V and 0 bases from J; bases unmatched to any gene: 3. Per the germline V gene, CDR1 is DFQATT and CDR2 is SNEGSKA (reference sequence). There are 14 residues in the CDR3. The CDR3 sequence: CSASLGGDQETQYF. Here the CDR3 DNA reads TGCAGTGCTAGTCTCGGGGGGGACCAAGAGACCCAGTACTTC.

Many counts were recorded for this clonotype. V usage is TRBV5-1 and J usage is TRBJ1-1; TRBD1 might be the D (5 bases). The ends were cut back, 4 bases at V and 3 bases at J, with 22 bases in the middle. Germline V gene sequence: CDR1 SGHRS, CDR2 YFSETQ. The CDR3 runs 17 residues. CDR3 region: CASSPRLGRVGHTEAFF. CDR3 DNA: TGCGCCAGCAGCCCACGGCTCGGCAGGGTCGGACACACTGAAGCTTTCTTT.

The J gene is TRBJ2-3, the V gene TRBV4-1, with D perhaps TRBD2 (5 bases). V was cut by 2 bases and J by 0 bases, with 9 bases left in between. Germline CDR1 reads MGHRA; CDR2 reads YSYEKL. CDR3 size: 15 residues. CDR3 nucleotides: TGCGCCAGCAGCCAAATTCCGGGAAGCACAGATACGCAGTATTTT. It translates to CASSQIPGSTDTQYF.

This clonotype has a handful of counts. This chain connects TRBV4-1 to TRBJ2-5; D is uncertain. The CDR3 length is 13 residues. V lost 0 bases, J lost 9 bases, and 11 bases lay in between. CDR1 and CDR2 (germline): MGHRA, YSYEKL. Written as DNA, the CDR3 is TGCGCCAGCAGCCAAGAGGATGGGCAGTCCCAGTACTTC. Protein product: CASSQEDGQSQYF.

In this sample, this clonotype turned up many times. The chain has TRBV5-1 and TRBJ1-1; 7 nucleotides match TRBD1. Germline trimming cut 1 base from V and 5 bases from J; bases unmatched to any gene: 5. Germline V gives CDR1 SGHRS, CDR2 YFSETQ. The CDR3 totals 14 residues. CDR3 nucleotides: TGCGCCAGCAGCTTGAGGGGGCTGGAGACTGAAGCTTTCTTT. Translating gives CASSLRGLETEAFF. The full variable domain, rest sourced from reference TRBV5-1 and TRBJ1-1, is KAGVTQTPRYLIKTRGQQVTLSCSPISGHRSVSWYQQTPGQGLQFLFEYFSETQRNKGNFPGRFSGRQFSNSRSEMNVSTLELGDSALYLCASSLRGLETEAFFGQGTRLTVV.

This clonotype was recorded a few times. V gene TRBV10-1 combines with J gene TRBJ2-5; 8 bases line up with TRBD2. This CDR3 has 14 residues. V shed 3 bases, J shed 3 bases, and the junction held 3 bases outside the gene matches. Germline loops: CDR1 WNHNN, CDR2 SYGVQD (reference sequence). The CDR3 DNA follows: TGCGCCAGCAGTGAATTGCGGGAGGAAGAGACCCAGTACTTC. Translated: CASSELREEETQYF.

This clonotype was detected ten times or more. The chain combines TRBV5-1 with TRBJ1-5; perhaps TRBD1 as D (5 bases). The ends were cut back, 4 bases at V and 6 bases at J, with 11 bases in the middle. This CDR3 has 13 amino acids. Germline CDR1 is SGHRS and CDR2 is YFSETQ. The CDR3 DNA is TGCGCCAGCAGCGAGGGACTCGGTCAGCCCCAGCATTTT. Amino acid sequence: CASSEGLGQPQHF. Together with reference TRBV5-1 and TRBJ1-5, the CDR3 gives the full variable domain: KAGVTQTPRYLIKTRGQQVTLSCSPISGHRSVSWYQQTPGQGLQFLFEYFSETQRNKGNFPGRFSGRQFSNSRSEMNVSTLELGDSALYLCASSEGLGQPQHFGDGTRLSIL.

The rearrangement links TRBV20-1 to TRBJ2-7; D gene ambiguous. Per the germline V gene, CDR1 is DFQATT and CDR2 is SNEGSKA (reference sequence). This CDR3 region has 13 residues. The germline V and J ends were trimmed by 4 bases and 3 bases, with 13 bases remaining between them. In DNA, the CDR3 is TGCAGTGCTACACGTTCTTTGAACTACGAGCAGTACTTC. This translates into CSATRSLNYEQYF.

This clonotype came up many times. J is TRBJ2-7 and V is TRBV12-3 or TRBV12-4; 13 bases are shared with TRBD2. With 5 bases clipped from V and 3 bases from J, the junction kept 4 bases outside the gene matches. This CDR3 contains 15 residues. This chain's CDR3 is CASSVGLAGDYEQYF. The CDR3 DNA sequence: TGTGCCAGCAGTGTTGGACTAGCGGGAGACTACGAGCAGTACTTC.

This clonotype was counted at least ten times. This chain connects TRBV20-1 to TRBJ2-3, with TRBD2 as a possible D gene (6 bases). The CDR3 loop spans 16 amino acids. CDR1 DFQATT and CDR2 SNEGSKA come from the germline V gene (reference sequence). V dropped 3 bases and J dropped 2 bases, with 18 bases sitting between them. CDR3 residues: CSARGLAQTHTDTQYF. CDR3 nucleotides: TGCAGTGCTAGGGGACTCGCCCAGACCCACACAGATACGCAGTATTTT.

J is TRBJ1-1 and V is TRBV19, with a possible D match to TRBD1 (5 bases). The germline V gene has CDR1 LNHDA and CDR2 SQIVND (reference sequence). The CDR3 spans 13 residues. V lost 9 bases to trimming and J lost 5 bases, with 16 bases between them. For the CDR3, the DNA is TGTGCCAGCCTGGGGGGTCGCGAGACTGAAGCTTTCTTT. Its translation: CASLGGRETEAFF.

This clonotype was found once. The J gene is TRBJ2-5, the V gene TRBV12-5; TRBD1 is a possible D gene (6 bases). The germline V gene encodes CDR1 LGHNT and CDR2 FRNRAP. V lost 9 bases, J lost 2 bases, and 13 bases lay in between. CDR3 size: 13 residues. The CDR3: CASRGQEQETQYF. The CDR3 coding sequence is TGTGCTAGCAGGGGTCAGGAACAAGAGACCCAGTACTTC.

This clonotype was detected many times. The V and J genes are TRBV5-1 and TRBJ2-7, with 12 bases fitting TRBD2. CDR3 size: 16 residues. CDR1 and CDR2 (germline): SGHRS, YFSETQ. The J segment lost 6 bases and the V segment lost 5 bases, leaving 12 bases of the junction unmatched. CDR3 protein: CASSELAGGVGPEQYF. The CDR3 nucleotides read TGCGCCAGCAGTGAACTAGCGGGAGGAGTTGGGCCCGAGCAGTACTTC.

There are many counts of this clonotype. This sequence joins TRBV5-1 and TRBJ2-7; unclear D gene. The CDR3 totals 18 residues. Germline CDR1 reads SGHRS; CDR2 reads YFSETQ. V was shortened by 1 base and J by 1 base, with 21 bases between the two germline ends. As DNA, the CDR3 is TGCGCCAGCAGCTTGTACTTTTCCCCGAACCAAGGGTCCTACGAGCAGTACTTC. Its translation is CASSLYFSPNQGSYEQYF.